This T cell receptor beta chain originates from a study of T cell responses to AZD1222 COVID-19 vaccine. On the study more broadly: Pooled in the analysis were second doses at about 4 or about 12 weeks.

Method: immunoSEQ multiplex PCR; TCRdb's copy keeps in-frame clones and lacks some. Here the sample spans some 140,000 clones, 93% being singletons. On this clone itself: Its antigen is still unknown. This same CDR3 is encoded by further DNA sequences in the sample.

Germline CDR1 is SGHAT and CDR2 is FQNNGV. The V and J ends lost 1 base and 2 bases respectively, with 5 bases between them. This CDR3 has 13 residues. Findings and caveats of the study: Clonal diversity was possibly underestimated, and the donors were mostly white British, with more females. The study identified only a handful of AZD1222 recipients as seropositive at baseline.

Sample: peripheral blood, taken on day 0 of AZD1222 vaccination. The V and J genes are TRBV11-2 and TRBJ1-1; D remains unclear. The receptor comes from an adult in good health. The DNA of the CDR3 is TGTGCCAGCAGCTTAGCTGGCAACACTGAAGCTTTCTTT. Translated: CASSLAGNTEAFF. Drawing the rest from reference TRBV11-2 and TRBJ1-1, the complete variable domain is EAGVAQSPRYKIIEKRQSVAFWCNPISGHATLYWYQQILGQGPKLLIQFQNNGVVDDSQLPKDRFSAERLKGVDSTLKIQPAKLEDSAVYLCASSLAGNTEAFFGQGTRLTVV.